Below, 24 T cell receptor beta chains from the same sample are listed, as sequenced in a study of T cell repertoires in urothelial bladder cancer (dated by TCRdb to 2018 to 2020). Library generation was performed with the immunoSEQ multiplex PCR assay. TCRdb's version of the immuneACCESS table is confined to in-frame rearrangements and falls short of the full clone set. An unresolved V gene accounts for under half of the shortfall where checked; the remainder is of unknown origin. The table for this sample lists about 9,000 clones; about 54% of them were counted only once. The top ten hold 25% to 40% of the sample. The sequencing sample was made of tumor-infiltrating cells from bladder cancer. The source of these receptors is a human donor with urothelial carcinoma.

V and J are TRBV11-2 and TRBJ1-5; D is ambiguous. The CDR3 covers 13 residues. V was clipped by 4 bases and J by 6 bases, with 10 bases between them. Germline loops: CDR1 SGHAT, CDR2 FQNNGV. This chain's CDR3 is CASSYEIGQPQHF. In DNA form, the CDR3 reads TGTGCCAGCAGCTACGAGATAGGTCAGCCCCAGCATTTT. The full variable domain, its missing parts supplied by reference TRBV11-2 and TRBJ1-5, is EAGVAQSPRYKIIEKRQSVAFWCNPISGHATLYWYQQILGQGPKLLIQFQNNGVVDDSQLPKDRFSAERLKGVDSTLKIQPAKLEDSAVYLCASSYEIGQPQHFGDGTRLSIL.

The chain has TRBV4-2 and TRBJ1-4; 10 nucleotides line up with TRBD1. The V gene's germline CDR1 is LGHNA and CDR2 YNFKEQ. Trimming took 1 base from V and 8 from J; bases not matched to a gene: 7. The CDR3 totals 16 residues. CDR3 in amino acids: CASSQVGGQGDEKLFF. The DNA of the CDR3 is TGTGCCAGCAGCCAAGTTGGAGGACAGGGGGACGAAAAACTGTTTTTT.

This clone has a handful of counts. The rearrangement joins TRBV5-1 to TRBJ2-5; D might be TRBD1 or TRBD2, each matching 5 bases. This CDR3 has 13 residues. The V and J ends lost 4 bases and 5 bases respectively, with 12 bases between them. CDR1 is SGHRS, CDR2 YFSETQ, per germline. CDR3 amino acids: CASSIRDGETQYF. The CDR3 nucleotides are TGCGCCAGCAGCATCCGGGACGGGGAGACCCAGTACTTC.

The V gene is TRBV7-2, the J gene TRBJ1-2; 10 nucleotides align to TRBD1. With V trimmed by 3 bases and J by 6 bases, 4 bases remained unmatched. This CDR3 comprises 14 residues. Germline lookup yields CDR1 SGHTA and CDR2 FQGNSA. The CDR3, as DNA: TGTGCCAGCAGCTTCGACAGGGGGCTCGATGGCTACACCTTC. Its protein product is CASSFDRGLDGYTF. The complete variable domain, with remaining parts taken from reference TRBV7-2 and TRBJ1-2, reads GAGVSQSPSNKVTEKGKDVELRCDPISGHTALYWYRQSLGQGLEFLIYFQGNSAPDKSGLPSDRFSAERTGGSVSTLTIQRTQQEDSAVYLCASSFDRGLDGYTFGSGTRLTVV.

J is TRBJ1-3 and V is TRBV19; weak D call: TRBD1 (6 bases). The CDR3 consists of 16 residues. Trimming removed 8 bases from V and 0 bases from J, with 17 bases in between. The V gene's germline CDR1 is LNHDA and CDR2 SQIVND (reference sequence). This CDR3 reads CASLGGRATSGNTIYF. The CDR3 DNA reads as TGTGCCAGTCTCGGGGGCAGAGCTACCTCTGGAAACACCATATATTTT.

This clone has more than one count but fewer than ten. Other DNA sequences of this sample code for an identical CDR3. J is TRBJ1-6 and V is TRBV25-1, with unresolved D. This CDR3 comprises 14 residues. V was shortened by 3 bases and J by 7 bases, with 10 bases between the two germline ends. From germline, CDR1 is MGHDK and CDR2 SYGVNS. The CDR3 loop is CASSDEGYNSPLHF. DNA of the CDR3: TGTGCCAGCAGTGATGAGGGTTACAATTCACCCCTCCACTTT. The complete variable domain, with remaining parts taken from reference TRBV25-1 and TRBJ1-6, reads EADIYQTPRYLVIGTGKKITLECSQTMGHDKMYWYQQDPGMELHLIHYSYGVNSTEKGDLSSESTVSRIRTEHFPLTLESARPSHTSQYLCASSDEGYNSPLHFGNGTRLTVT.

This clone was seen only once. The genes are TRBV14 and TRBJ2-5; no reliable D call. Per germline, CDR1 SGHDN and CDR2 FVKESK. V lost 4 bases and J 6 bases, leaving 6 bases between the germline ends. CDR3 length: 11 residues. The CDR3 region has the DNA TGTGCCAGCAGCCTCGGACAGACCCAGTACTTC. Amino acid sequence: CASSLGQTQYF.

The rearrangement uses TRBV28 and TRBJ2-5; D possibly corresponds to TRBD1 (5 bases). The CDR3 has 13 amino acids. The V end lost 3 bases, the J end lost 2 bases, and 7 bases lay between the germline ends. Germline V gene data show CDR1 as MDHEN and CDR2 as SYDVKM. Here the CDR3 DNA reads TGTGCCAGCAGTTTTTACAGGCAAGAGACCCAGTACTTC. It specifies CASSFYRQETQYF.

The chain links TRBV25-1 to TRBJ1-2; TRBD1 aligns across 9 bases. With 6 bases clipped from V and 7 bases from J, the junction kept 12 bases outside the gene matches. This CDR3 contains 15 residues. Germline V CDR1 and CDR2: MGHDK, SYGVNS. The CDR3 nucleotides are TGTGCCAGCAGCCCCGGGACAGGGCTTCTACGTGGCTACACCTTC. It translates to CASSPGTGLLRGYTF.

J is TRBJ2-3 and V is TRBV12-5; D gene unclear. This CDR3 has 13 amino acids. V dropped 2 bases and J dropped 2 bases, with 5 bases sitting between them. Germline V gene lookup returns CDR1 LGHNT and CDR2 FRNRAP. For the CDR3, the DNA is TGTGCTAGTGGTTTGCTGGTCACAGATACGCAGTATTTT. Translating gives CASGLLVTDTQYF. Complete variable domain (other parts from reference TRBV12-5 and TRBJ2-3): DARVTQTPRHKVTEMGQEVTMRCQPILGHNTVFWYRQTMMQGLELLAYFRNRAPLDDSGMPKDRFSAEMPDATLATLKIQPSEPRDSAVYFCASGLLVTDTQYFGPGTRLTVL.

This CDR3 is CASSLNRAGNTIYF. DNA for the CDR3: TGTGCCAGCAGCCTAAACAGGGCCGGAAACACCATATATTTT. The gene calls are TRBV7-8 and TRBJ1-3, with a weak D call TRBD1 (6 bases). The CDR3 is made up of 14 amino acids. CDR1 is SGHVS and CDR2 is FQNEAQ in the germline V gene. V gave up 5 bases and J gave up 4 bases, with 12 bases separating them.

The J gene is TRBJ2-7, the V gene TRBV29-1, with TRBD1 matching over 7 bases. This CDR3 comprises 14 residues. With V trimmed by 4 bases and J by 5 bases, 11 bases remained unmatched. Germline values: CDR1 SQVTM, CDR2 ANQGSEA. The CDR3 DNA reads as TGCAGCGTTGTCACAGGGGAAGGTGTAAACGAGCAGTACTTC. Its protein is CSVVTGEGVNEQYF.

The chain uses TRBV4-3 and TRBJ2-3; tentative D call: TRBD2 (5 bases). Trimming removed 1 base at V and 5 bases at J, with 16 bases between. The V gene's germline CDR1 is LGHNA and CDR2 YSLEER. This CDR3 is built from 16 residues. Here the CDR3 DNA reads TGCGCCAGCAGCCAAGGGACTCCCGCCCTACAAGATACGCAGTATTTT. Translated, it gives CASSQGTPALQDTQYF.

The chain employs TRBV4-3 and TRBJ2-6; D gene ambiguous. This CDR3 is built from 20 residues. Germline CDR1 and CDR2: LGHNA and YSLEER. The V gene lost 0 bases and the J gene lost 0 bases, with 18 bases spanning the gap. CDR3 protein: CASSQEYSPSPYSGANVLTF. The CDR3 region has the DNA TGCGCCAGCAGCCAAGAATATAGTCCTAGTCCCTACTCTGGGGCCAACGTCCTGACTTTC.

The chain has TRBV4-2 and TRBJ2-1; 10 bases are a match to TRBD2. J lost 0 bases, V lost 4 bases, and 3 bases had no gene match. The CDR3 runs 16 residues. Germline V gene sequence: CDR1 LGHNA, CDR2 YNFKEQ. CDR3 region: CASSPGLASSYNEQFF. In DNA, the CDR3 is TGTGCCAGCAGCCCGGGACTAGCGTCCTCCTACAATGAGCAGTTCTTC.

By sample fraction, this clone is medium-sized. This chain connects TRBV10-3 to TRBJ1-6; a possible D gene is TRBD1 (6 bases). Germline V CDR1 and CDR2: ENHRY, SYGVKD. The CDR3 spans 14 residues. Trimming cost V 5 bases and J 9 bases, with 14 bases left between them. In DNA form, the CDR3 reads TGTGCCATCAGTACTGACAGGCCAGGTTCACCCCTCCACTTT. Translating it yields CAISTDRPGSPLHF.

This chain uses TRBV9 with TRBJ1-1; D not resolved. The CDR3 extends over 14 amino acids. From germline, CDR1 is SGDLS and CDR2 YYNGEE. V gave up 3 bases and J gave up 6 bases, with 15 bases separating them. The CDR3, as DNA: TGTGCCAGCAGCGAGGGCCCGCCCCGGGCTGAAGCTTTCTTT. It encodes CASSEGPPRAEAFF.

Here the CDR3 DNA reads TGTGCCAGCAGCCCAAAGGGGCCAGGGGCGGCAAGCAATCAGCCCCAGCATTTT. Its protein is CASSPKGPGAASNQPQHF. This chain connects TRBV5-8 to TRBJ1-5; TRBD1 might be the D (6 bases). Germline-derived CDR1 and CDR2 are SGHTS and YDEGEE. V shed 4 bases and J shed 1 base, with 21 bases lying between them. The CDR3 is 18 residues long.

This clone has more than one count but fewer than ten. The V call is TRBV30, the J call TRBJ1-1; TRBD1 aligns across 7 bases. The germline CDR1 and CDR2 sequences are GTSNPN and SVGIG (reference sequence). V lost 4 bases, J lost 6 bases, and 8 bases stayed unmatched. This CDR3 contains 13 residues. The CDR3 sequence is CAWTDDRDAEAFF. CDR3 in DNA: TGTGCCTGGACCGACGACAGGGACGCTGAAGCTTTCTTT.

This chain joins TRBV14 and TRBJ2-7, with 9 bases aligning to TRBD2. With V trimmed by 1 base and J by 7 bases, 2 bases remained unmatched. This CDR3 region has 13 residues. Per germline, CDR1 SGHDN and CDR2 FVKESK. CDR3 sequence: CASSQVREGEQYF. CDR3 coding DNA: TGTGCCAGCAGCCAAGTGCGGGAGGGGGAGCAGTACTTC.

This chain connects TRBV19 to TRBJ2-7, with a tentative D call TRBD1 (6 bases). CDR3 size: 15 residues. V was cut by 6 bases and J by 2 bases, with 17 bases left in between. The germline V gene encodes CDR1 LNHDA and CDR2 SQIVND (reference sequence). The CDR3 bases are TGTGCCAGTAGCCTTAGGGACATCGAAGCCTACGAGCAGTACTTC. Encoded protein: CASSLRDIEAYEQYF. The variable domain in full, with the rest retrieved from reference TRBV19 and TRBJ2-7, is DGGITQSPKYLFRKEGQNVTLSCEQNLNHDAMYWYRQDPGQGLRLIYYSQIVNDFQKGDIAEGYSVSREKKESFPLTVTSAQKNPTAFYLCASSLRDIEAYEQYFGPGTRLTVT.

The V gene is TRBV6-6, the J gene TRBJ1-2; D is ambiguous. Trimming shortened V by 4 bases and J by 4 bases, and 13 bases separated the two germline ends. The V gene's germline CDR1 is MNHNY and CDR2 SVGAGI (reference sequence). The CDR3 runs 14 residues. The CDR3 coding sequence is TGTGCCAGCAGTTCCACCGGGTCCCTCTATGGCTACACCTTC. Its protein product is CASSSTGSLYGYTF.

The J gene is TRBJ1-6, the V gene TRBV6-5; D gene unclear. V lost 2 bases and J 10 bases, leaving 9 bases between the germline ends. Germline CDR1 reads MNHEY; CDR2 reads SVGAGI. The CDR3 loop spans 13 amino acids. This CDR3 is CASSYRMASPLHF. The CDR3 bases are TGTGCCAGCAGTTACCGGATGGCGTCACCCCTCCACTTT.

This sequence joins TRBV5-1 and TRBJ2-5; D may be TRBD2 (5 bases). Trimming removed 2 bases at V and 4 bases at J, with 15 bases between. Germline values: CDR1 SGHRS, CDR2 YFSETQ. The CDR3 is 15 amino acids. CDR3 coding DNA: TGCGCCAGCAGCTTACAAGGGAGAGAGTTAGAGACCCAGTACTTC. Encoded protein: CASSLQGRELETQYF.